This T cell receptor beta chain was identified during a study of CD8+ T cells in alopecia areata. With 5 bases clipped from V and 4 bases from J, the junction kept 5 bases outside the gene matches. CDR1 is GTSNPN and CDR2 is SVGIG in the germline V gene (reference sequence). There are 13 residues in the CDR3. Treatment denoted: oral pan-JAK inhibitor, 5-10 mg twice daily. cDNA reverse transcribed from extracted RNA served as the sequencing template. Measured with immunoSEQ multiplex PCR; TCRdb has only the in-frame clones, and not every one. This table has 150,000 to 200,000 clones, 58% appearing once.

Sequenced here: CD4+ T cells sorted from blood, sampled at week 24, from a patient treated with tofacitinib. This chain links TRBV30 with TRBJ2-5; the match to TRBD1 covers 9 bases. The source is a human donor with alopecia areata. The DNA of the CDR3 is TGTGCCTGGGAGACAGGGGGGAGAGAGACCCAGTACTTC. Amino acids: CAWETGGRETQYF.